The following is a TCR beta chain sequence with its context. With 1 base removed from V and 1 base from J, the gap between germline ends came to 13 bases. Per the germline V gene, CDR1 is MNHEY and CDR2 is SVGEGT. The CDR3 runs to 16 residues. Original methodology: Reference gene primer amplification in the assay estimated nucleated cell counts. Produced via immunoSEQ multiplex PCR; TCRdb's table is partial and in-frame only. That table is the source of V, J and clone size, and D and trimming were worked out from the DNA. The table includes over 130,000 clones, around 89% detected once. This entry comes from a study of blood T cell repertoires in COVID-19. Overall study context: Sites across the United States, Italy and Spain contributed samples from acute and convalescent COVID-19. From T cells, B-cell-depleted T cells, or PBMCs came the material, which was cDNA or gDNA.

This clonotype was obtained from a human donor in a cohort sampled during active COVID-19. The sequencing input was peripheral blood. The V gene is TRBV6-2 or TRBV6-3, the J gene TRBJ1-1, with TRBD1 as a possible D gene (6 bases). CDR3 amino acids: CASSYFSGGRNTEAFF. The CDR3 bases are TGTGCCAGCAGTTACTTCTCGGGGGGCCGGAACACTGAAGCTTTCTTT.